The 2 T cell receptor beta chains reported below all come from one sample, sequenced in a study of cytomegalovirus exposure and HLA in healthy donors. 60 Vbeta and 13 Jbeta primers were used in PCR. Assay: immunoSEQ multiplex PCR; the TCRdb copy retains only in-frame clones and omits some. The sample shows roughly 280,000 clones, under 80% of them seen only once. Sequencing input: PBMCs. The receptors stem from a female donor in good health and CMV-seronegative.

Here the CDR3 reads CASSQGQPERGSRSGNTIYF. CDR3 sequence (DNA): TGCGCCAGCAGCCAAGGACAACCCGAGAGGGGGAGCCGCTCTGGAAACACCATATATTTT. This chain uses TRBV4-1 with TRBJ1-3; D perhaps matches TRBD1 (6 bases). The CDR3 length is 20 residues. Germline V gives CDR1 MGHRA, CDR2 YSYEKL. Trimming pared 1 base from V and 0 bases from J, leaving 22 bases between.

This rearrangement joins TRBV11-2 to TRBJ2-7; the D gene is possibly TRBD2 (7 bases). CDR1 is SGHAT and CDR2 is FQNNGV in the germline V gene. V was shortened by 5 bases and J by 3 bases, with 17 bases between the two germline ends. CDR3 size: 15 residues. The CDR3 DNA follows: TGTGCCAGCAGCCCTGAGGGGGGGTTGGGCTACGAGCAGTACTTC. Encoded protein: CASSPEGGLGYEQYF.